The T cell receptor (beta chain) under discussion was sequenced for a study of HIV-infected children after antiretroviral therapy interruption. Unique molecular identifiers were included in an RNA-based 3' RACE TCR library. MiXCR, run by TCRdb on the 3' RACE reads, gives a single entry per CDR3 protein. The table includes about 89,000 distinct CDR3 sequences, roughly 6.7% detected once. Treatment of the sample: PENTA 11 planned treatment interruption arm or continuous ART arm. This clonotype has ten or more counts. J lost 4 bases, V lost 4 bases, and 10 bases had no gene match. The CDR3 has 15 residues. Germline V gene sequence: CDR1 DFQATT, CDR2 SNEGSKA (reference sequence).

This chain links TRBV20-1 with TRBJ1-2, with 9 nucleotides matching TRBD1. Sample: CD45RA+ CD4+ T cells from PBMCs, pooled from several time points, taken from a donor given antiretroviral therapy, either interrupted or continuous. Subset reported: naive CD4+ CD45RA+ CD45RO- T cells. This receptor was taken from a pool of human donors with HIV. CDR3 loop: CSAIHTGGGIYGYTF. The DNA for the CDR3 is TGCAGTGCTATTCACACAGGGGGCGGGATCTATGGCTACACCTTC.